This T cell receptor (beta chain) comes out of a study of T cells in Graves' hyperthyroidism and ophthalmopathy. Points from the study as a whole: It was a median about 7.1 months before onset that the model predicted ophthalmopathy.

Researchers amplified the TCR beta CDR3 regions from RNA transcripts. TCR CDR3 underwent first-round RT-PCR with the HTBI primer set. TCRdb redid the calling of the multiplex PCR reads with MiXCR, one entry per CDR3 protein. The sample shows some 360,000 distinct CDR3 sequences, 11% to 15% of them seen only once. The CDR3 consists of 13 residues. CDR1 is LGHDT, CDR2 YNNKEL, per germline (reference sequence). The germline V and J ends were trimmed by 3 bases and 5 bases, with 8 bases remaining between them. This clonotype was seen only a few times. Its antigen is not known. The rearrangement uses TRBV3-1 and TRBJ1-3; D unclear. Material for sequencing was blood. The source is a woman aged 60 to 75 with Graves' hyperthyroidism. The CDR3 sequence is CASSQGDRNTIYF. The CDR3, as DNA: TGTGCCAGCAGCCAGGGAGACAGAAACACCATATATTTT.